What follows are 6 T cell receptor beta chains derived from one specimen sequenced in a study of T cells after yellow fever vaccination. Using its own MiXCR run on the 5' RACE reads, TCRdb lists one record per CDR3 protein. Here the sample spans 110,000 to 150,000 distinct CDR3 sequences, approximately 6.6% being singletons. The input for sequencing was CD4+ T cells sorted from PBMCs, taken 10 days after the yellow fever booster vaccination. Receptors were obtained from a man between 25 and 39 years old who received the YFV17D yellow fever vaccine.

This clonotype has at least ten counts. This sequence joins TRBV29-1 and TRBJ2-1, with TRBD2 matching over 8 bases. With 4 bases clipped from V and 7 bases from J, the junction kept 9 bases outside the gene matches. CDR1 SQVTM and CDR2 ANQGSEA come from the germline V gene. The CDR3 has 14 residues. Here the CDR3 reads CSVVGGRPENEQFF. The CDR3 DNA sequence: TGCAGCGTTGTGGGCGGGAGGCCCGAGAATGAGCAGTTCTTC.

This clonotype was observed many times. The V gene is TRBV20-1, the J gene TRBJ2-7; D gene ambiguous. Germline CDR1 is DFQATT and CDR2 is SNEGSKA (reference sequence). Trimming stripped 3 bases from V and 2 bases from J, with 14 bases between. The CDR3 has 14 residues. The CDR3 reads CSASGPMLTYEQYF. CDR3 coding DNA: TGCAGTGCTAGCGGCCCCATGCTCACCTACGAGCAGTACTTC.

The sample holds one count of this clonotype. One base away lies a much larger clone, so this may be a sequencing read error. The chain combines TRBV3-1 with TRBJ2-4; D ambiguous. The CDR3 is 13 amino acids. V lost 4 bases to trimming and J lost 5 bases, with 9 bases between them. Germline V gives CDR1 LGHDT, CDR2 YNNKEL (reference sequence). Here the CDR3 DNA reads TGTGCCAGCAGCCCCGATGCCGAAAACATTCAGTACTTC. Amino acids: CASSPDAENIQYF.

This clonotype showed up just a few times. This rearrangement joins TRBV20-1 to TRBJ1-1; 7 nucleotides match TRBD1. In germline, CDR1 is DFQATT, CDR2 SNEGSKA (reference sequence). There are 11 residues in the CDR3. CDR3 bases: TGCGGGGGACAGCCAAACACTGAAGCTTTCTTT. As protein: CGGQPNTEAFF.

This clonotype was counted many times. The chain links TRBV7-9 to TRBJ2-5; D possibly corresponds to TRBD1 (6 bases). Germline CDR1 reads SEHNR; CDR2 reads FQNEAQ (reference sequence). Trimming cost V 4 bases and J 5 bases, with 8 bases left between them. The CDR3 runs 12 residues. The CDR3 nucleotides are TGTGCCAGCAGCTCCCAGGGGGAGACCCAGTACTTC. Residues: CASSSQGETQYF.

The table lists this clonotype with many counts. The rearrangement uses TRBV4-3 and TRBJ2-2; D unclear. Per the germline V gene, CDR1 is LGHNA and CDR2 is YSLEER. This CDR3 comprises 15 residues. Trimming removed 0 bases at V and 0 bases at J, with 5 bases between. DNA of the CDR3: TGCGCCAGCAGCCAAGAGGGCGCGAACACCGGGGAGCTGTTTTTT. Protein product: CASSQEGANTGELFF.